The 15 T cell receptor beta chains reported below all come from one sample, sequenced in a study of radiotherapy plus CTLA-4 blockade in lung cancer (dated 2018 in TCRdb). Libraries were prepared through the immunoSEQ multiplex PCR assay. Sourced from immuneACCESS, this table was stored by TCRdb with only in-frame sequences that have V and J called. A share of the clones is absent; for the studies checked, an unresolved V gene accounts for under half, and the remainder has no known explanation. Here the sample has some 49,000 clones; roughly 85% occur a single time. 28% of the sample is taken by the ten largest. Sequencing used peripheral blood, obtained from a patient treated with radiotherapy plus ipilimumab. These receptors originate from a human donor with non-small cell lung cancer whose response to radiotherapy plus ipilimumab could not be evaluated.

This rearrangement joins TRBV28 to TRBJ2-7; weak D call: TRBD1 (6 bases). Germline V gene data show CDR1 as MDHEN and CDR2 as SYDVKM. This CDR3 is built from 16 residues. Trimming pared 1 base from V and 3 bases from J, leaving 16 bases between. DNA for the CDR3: TGTGCCAGCAGTTTATCGGGCCCGGGACAACGCTACGAGCAGTACTTC. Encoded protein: CASSLSGPGQRYEQYF.

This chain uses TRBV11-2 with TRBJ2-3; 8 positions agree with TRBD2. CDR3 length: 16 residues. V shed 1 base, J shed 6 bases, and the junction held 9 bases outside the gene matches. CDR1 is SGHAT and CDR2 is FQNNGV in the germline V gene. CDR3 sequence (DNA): TGTGCCAGCAGCTTAGTTCGGCGGGAGGCTCCTGATACGCAGTATTTT. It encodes CASSLVRREAPDTQYF.

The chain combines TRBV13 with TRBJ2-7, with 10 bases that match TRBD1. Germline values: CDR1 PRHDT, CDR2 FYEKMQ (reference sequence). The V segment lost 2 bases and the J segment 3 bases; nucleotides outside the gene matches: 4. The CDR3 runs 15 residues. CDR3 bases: TGTGCCAGCAGCTTATTGGGGGACAGGGGCTACGAGCAGTACTTC. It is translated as CASSLLGDRGYEQYF. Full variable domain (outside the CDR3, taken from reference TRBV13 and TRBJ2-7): AAGVIQSPRHLIKEKRETATLKCYPIPRHDTVYWYQQGPGQDPQFLISFYEKMQSDKGSIPDRFSAQQFSDYHSELNMSSLELGDSALYFCASSLLGDRGYEQYFGPGTRLTVT.

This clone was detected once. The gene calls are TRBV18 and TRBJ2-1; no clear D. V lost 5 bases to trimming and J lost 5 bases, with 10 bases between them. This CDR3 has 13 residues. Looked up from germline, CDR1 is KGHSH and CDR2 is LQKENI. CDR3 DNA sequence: TGTGCCAGCTCAGCAGATTCAGACAATGAGCAGTTCTTC. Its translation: CASSADSDNEQFF.

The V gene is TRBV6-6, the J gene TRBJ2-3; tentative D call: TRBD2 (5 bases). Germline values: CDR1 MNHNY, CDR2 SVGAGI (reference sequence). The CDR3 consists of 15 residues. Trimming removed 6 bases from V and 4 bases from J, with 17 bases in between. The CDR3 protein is CASSAGVLRPDTQYF. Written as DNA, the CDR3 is TGTGCCAGCAGCGCCGGGGTCCTAAGACCAGATACGCAGTATTTT.

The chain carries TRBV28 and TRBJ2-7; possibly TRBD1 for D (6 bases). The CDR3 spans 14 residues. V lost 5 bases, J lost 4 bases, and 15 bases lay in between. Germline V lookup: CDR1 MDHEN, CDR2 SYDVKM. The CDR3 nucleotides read TGTGCCAGCAGTGAGAATTTGGGGGCTTACGAGCAGTACTTC. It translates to CASSENLGAYEQYF.

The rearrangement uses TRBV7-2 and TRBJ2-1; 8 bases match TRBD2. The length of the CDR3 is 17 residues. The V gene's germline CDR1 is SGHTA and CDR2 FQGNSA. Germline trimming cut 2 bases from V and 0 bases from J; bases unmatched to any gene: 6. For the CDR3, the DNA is TGTGCCAGCAGCTTAATCGACGGGGGGGTCTCCTACAATGAGCAGTTCTTC. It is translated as CASSLIDGGVSYNEQFF.

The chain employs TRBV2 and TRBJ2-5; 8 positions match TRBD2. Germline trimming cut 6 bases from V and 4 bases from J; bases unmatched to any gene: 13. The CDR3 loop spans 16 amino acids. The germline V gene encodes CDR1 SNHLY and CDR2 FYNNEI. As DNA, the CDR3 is TGTGCCAGCAGCTCCAACCCGGGACTAGTCGCAGAGACCCAGTACTTC. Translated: CASSSNPGLVAETQYF.

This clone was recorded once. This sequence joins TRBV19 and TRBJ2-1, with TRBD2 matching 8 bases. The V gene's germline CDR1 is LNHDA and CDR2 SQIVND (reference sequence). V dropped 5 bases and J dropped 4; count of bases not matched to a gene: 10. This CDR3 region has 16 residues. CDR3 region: CASSGPVAGPYNEQFF. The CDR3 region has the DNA TGTGCCAGTAGTGGGCCCGTAGCGGGACCGTACAATGAGCAGTTCTTC.

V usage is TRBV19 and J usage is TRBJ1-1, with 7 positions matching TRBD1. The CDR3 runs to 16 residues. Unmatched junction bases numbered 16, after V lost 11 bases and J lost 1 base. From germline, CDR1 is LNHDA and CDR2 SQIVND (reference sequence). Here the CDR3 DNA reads TGTGCCTCAAGGCCAAGGGGGCGCAGGCAGAACACTGAAGCTTTCTTT. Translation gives CASRPRGRRQNTEAFF.

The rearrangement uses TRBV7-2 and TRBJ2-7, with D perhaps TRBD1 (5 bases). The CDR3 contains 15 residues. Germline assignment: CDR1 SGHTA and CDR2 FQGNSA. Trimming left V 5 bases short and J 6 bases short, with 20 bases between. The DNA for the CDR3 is TGTGCCAGCAGCCCATCACTGGACATTCTGAGCGAGCAGTACTTC. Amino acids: CASSPSLDILSEQYF.

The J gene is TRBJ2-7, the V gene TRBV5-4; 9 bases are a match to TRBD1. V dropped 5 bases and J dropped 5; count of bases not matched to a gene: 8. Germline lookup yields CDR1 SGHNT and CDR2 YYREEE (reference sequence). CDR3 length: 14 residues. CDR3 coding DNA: TGTGCCAGCAGACCCGGGACAGGGAGGAACGAGCAGTACTTC. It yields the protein CASRPGTGRNEQYF.

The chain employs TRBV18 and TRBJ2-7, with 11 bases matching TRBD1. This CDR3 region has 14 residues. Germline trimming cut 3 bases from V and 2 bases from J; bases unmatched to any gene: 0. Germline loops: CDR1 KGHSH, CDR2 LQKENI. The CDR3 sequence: CASSPDRGPYEQYF. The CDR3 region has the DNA TGTGCCAGCTCACCGGACAGGGGGCCCTACGAGCAGTACTTC.

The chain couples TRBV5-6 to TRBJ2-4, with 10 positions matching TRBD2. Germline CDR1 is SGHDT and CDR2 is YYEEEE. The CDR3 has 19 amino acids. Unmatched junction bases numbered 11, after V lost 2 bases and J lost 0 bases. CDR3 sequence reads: CASSFRLAGRQSAKNIQYF. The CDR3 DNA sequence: TGTGCCAGCAGCTTTCGACTAGCGGGTAGGCAGTCAGCCAAAAACATTCAGTACTTC.

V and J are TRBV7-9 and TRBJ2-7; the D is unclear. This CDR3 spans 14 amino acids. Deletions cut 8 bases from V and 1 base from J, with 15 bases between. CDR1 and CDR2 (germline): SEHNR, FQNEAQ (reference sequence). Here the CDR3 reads CASGRVRGSYEQYF. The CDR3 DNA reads TGTGCCAGCGGCCGGGTTCGAGGTTCCTACGAGCAGTACTTC.